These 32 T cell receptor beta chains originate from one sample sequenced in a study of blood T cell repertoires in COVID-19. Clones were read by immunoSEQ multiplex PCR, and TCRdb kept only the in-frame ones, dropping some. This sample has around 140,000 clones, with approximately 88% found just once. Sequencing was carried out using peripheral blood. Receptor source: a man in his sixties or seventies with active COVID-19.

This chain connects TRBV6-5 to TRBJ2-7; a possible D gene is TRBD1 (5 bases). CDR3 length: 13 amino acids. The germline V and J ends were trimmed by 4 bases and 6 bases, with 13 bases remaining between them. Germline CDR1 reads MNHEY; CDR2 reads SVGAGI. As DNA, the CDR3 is TGTGCCAGCAGTTTGGGGCTTAGGGGCGAGCAGTACTTC. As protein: CASSLGLRGEQYF.

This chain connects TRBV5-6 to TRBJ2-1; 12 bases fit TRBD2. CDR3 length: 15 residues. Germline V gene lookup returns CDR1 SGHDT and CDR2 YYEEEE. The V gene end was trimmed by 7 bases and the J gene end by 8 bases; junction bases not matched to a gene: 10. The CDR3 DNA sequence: TGTGCCAGCCAAACGCGACTAGCGGGAGTCTATGAGCAGTTCTTC. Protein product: CASQTRLAGVYEQFF.

For the CDR3, the DNA is TGTGCCAGCAGTGAGGGGGGTATCCCAGATACGCAGTATTTT. This translates into CASSEGGIPDTQYF. The V and J genes are TRBV2 and TRBJ2-3; a possible D gene is TRBD2 (6 bases). Germline CDR1 is SNHLY and CDR2 is FYNNEI. The CDR3 length is 14 residues. Trimming cost V 3 bases and J 4 bases, with 11 bases left between them.

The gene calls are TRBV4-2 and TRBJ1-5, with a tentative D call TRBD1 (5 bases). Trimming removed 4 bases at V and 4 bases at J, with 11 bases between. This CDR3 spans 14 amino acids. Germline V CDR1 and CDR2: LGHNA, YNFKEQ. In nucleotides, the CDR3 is TGTGCCAGCAGCCTACAGGTGCTTAATCAGCCCCAGCATTTT. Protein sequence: CASSLQVLNQPQHF.

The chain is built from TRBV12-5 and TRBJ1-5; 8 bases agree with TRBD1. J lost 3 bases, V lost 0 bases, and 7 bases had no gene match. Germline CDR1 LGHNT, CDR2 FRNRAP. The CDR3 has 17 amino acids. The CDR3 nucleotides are TGTGCTAGTGGTTTGGTACCGGGACAGGAGTCCAATCAGCCCCAGCATTTT. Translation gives CASGLVPGQESNQPQHF.

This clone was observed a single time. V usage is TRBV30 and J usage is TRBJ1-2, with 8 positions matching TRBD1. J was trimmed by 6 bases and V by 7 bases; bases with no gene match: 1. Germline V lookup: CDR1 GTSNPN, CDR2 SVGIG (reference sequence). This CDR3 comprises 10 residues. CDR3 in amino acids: CALQGDGYTF. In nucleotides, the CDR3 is TGTGCCTTACAGGGGGATGGCTACACCTTC. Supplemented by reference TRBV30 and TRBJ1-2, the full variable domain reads SQTIHQWPATLVQPVGSPLSLECTVEGTSNPNLYWYRQAAGRGLQLLFYSVGIGQISSEVPQNLSASRPQDRQFILSSKKLLLSDSGFYLCALQGDGYTFGSGTRLTVV.

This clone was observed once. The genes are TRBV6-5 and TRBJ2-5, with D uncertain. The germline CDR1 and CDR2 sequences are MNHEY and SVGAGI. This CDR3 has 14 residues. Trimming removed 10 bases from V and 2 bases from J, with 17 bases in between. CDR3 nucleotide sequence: TGTGCCACCAAAGACCAGGCGAAACAAGAGACCCAGTACTTC. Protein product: CATKDQAKQETQYF.

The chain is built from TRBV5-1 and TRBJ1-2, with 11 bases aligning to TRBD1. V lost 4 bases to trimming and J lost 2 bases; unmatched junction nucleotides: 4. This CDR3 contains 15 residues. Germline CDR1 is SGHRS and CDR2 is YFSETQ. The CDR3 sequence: CASSMGTGGNYGYTF. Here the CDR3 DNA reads TGCGCCAGCAGCATGGGGACAGGGGGGAACTATGGCTACACCTTC.

The chain's CDR3 is CASGIPTGGRGYTF. In DNA, the CDR3 is TGTGCCAGCGGAATTCCGACAGGGGGCCGAGGCTACACCTTC. This chain joins TRBV27 and TRBJ1-2; 10 nucleotides match TRBD1. Germline loops: CDR1 MNHEY, CDR2 SMNVEV (reference sequence). The J segment lost 8 bases and the V segment lost 8 bases, leaving 11 bases of the junction unmatched. This CDR3 is built from 14 residues.

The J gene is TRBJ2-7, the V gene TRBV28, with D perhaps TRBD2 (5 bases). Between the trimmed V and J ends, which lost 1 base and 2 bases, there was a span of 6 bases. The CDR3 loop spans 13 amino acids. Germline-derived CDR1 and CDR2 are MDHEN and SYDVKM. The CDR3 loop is CASSLLATYEQYF. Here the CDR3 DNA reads TGTGCCAGCAGTTTATTAGCGACCTACGAGCAGTACTTC.

CDR3 sequence: CASDFRGQDYNEQFF. The CDR3 DNA reads TGTGCCAGCGACTTTAGGGGACAGGACTACAATGAGCAGTTCTTC. The chain employs TRBV2 and TRBJ2-1, with 8 bases that match TRBD1. The CDR3 runs 15 residues. In germline, CDR1 is SNHLY, CDR2 FYNNEI. V shed 8 bases, J shed 3 bases, and the junction held 9 bases outside the gene matches.

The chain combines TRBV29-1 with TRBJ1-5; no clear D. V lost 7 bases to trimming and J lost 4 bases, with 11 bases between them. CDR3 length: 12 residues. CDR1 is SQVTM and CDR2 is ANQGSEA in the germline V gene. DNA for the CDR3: TGCAGCGCCGTGGGAGGGAATCAGCCCCAGCATTTT. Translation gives CSAVGGNQPQHF.

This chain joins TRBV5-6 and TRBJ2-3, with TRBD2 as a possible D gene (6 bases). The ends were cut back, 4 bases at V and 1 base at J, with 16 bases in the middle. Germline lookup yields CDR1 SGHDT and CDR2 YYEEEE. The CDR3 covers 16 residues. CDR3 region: CASSVLDPGGTDTQYF. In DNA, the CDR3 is TGTGCCAGCAGCGTTCTTGACCCGGGAGGCACAGATACGCAGTATTTT. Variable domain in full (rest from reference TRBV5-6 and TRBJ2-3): DAGVTQSPTHLIKTRGQQVTLRCSPKSGHDTVSWYQQALGQGPQFIFQYYEEEERQRGNFPDRFSGHQFPNYSSELNVNALLLGDSALYLCASSVLDPGGTDTQYFGPGTRLTVL.

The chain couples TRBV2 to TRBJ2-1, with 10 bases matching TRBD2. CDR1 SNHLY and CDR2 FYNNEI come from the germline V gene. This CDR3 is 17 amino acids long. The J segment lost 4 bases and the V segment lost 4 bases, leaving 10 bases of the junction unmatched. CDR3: CASSALAGVVAYNEQFF. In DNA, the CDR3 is TGTGCCAGCAGTGCCCTAGCGGGAGTGGTGGCATACAATGAGCAGTTCTTC.

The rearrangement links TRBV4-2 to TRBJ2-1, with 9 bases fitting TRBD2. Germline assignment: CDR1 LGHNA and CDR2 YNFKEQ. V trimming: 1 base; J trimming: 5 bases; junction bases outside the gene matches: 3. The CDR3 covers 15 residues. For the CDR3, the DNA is TGTGCCAGCAGCCAAGGGGCGGGAGGGAACAATGAGCAGTTCTTC. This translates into CASSQGAGGNNEQFF.

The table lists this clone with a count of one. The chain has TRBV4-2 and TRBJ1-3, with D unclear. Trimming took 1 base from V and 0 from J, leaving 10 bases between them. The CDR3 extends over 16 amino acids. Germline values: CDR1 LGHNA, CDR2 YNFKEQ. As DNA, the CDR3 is TGTGCCAGCAGCCAAGCCGGAGAGTTCTCTGGAAACACCATATATTTT. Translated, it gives CASSQAGEFSGNTIYF.

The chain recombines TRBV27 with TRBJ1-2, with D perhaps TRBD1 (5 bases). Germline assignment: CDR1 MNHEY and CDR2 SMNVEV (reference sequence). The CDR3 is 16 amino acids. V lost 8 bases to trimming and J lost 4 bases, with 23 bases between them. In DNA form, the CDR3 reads TGTGCCAGCGTCCCTCTAACAGGCCCCCCGGGCTATGGCTACACCTTC. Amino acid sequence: CASVPLTGPPGYGYTF.

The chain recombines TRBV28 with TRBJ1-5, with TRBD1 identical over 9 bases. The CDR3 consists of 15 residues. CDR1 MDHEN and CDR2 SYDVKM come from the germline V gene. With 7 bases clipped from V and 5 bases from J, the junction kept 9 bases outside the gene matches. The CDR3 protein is CASTPYTGGHQPQHF. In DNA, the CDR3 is TGTGCCAGCACCCCCTATACAGGGGGCCATCAGCCCCAGCATTTT.

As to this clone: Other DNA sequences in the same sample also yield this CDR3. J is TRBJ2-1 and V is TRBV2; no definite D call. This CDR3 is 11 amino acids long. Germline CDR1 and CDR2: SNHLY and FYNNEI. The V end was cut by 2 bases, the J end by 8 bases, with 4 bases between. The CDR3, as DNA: TGTGCCAGCAGTGAACGCGATGAGCAGTTCTTC. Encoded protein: CASSERDEQFF.

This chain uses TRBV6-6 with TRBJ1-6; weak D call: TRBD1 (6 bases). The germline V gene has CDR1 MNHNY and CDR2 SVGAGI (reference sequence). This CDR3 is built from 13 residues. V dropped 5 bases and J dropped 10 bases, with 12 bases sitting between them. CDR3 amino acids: CASSQTGISPLHF. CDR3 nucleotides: TGTGCCAGCAGTCAAACAGGGATCTCACCCCTCCACTTT.

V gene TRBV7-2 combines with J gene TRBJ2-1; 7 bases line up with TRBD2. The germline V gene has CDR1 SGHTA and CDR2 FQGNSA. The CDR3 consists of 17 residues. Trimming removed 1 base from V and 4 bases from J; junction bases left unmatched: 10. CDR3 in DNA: TGTGCCAGCAGCTTAGAGGGCATATCTAGCGGTTACAATGAGCAGTTCTTC. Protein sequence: CASSLEGISSGYNEQFF.

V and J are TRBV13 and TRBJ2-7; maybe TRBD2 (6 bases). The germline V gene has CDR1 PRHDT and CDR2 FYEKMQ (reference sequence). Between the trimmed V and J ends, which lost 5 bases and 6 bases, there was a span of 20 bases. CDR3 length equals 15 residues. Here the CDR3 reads CASSPRDRPAGEQYF. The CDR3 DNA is TGTGCCAGCAGCCCGCGGGACCGACCTGCGGGCGAGCAGTACTTC.

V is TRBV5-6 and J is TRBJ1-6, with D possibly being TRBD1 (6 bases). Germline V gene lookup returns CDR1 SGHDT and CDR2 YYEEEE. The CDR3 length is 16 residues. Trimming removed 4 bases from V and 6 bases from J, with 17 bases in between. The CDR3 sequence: CASSLRGGARNSPLHF. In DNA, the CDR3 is TGTGCCAGCAGCCTCCGCGGGGGGGCCCGTAATTCACCCCTCCACTTT. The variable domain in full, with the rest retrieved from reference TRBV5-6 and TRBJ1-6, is DAGVTQSPTHLIKTRGQQVTLRCSPKSGHDTVSWYQQALGQGPQFIFQYYEEEERQRGNFPDRFSGHQFPNYSSELNVNALLLGDSALYLCASSLRGGARNSPLHFGNGTRLTVT.

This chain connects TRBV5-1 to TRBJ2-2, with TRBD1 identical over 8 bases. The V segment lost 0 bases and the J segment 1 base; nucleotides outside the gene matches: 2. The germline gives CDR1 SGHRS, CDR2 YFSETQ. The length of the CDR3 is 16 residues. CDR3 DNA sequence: TGCGCCAGCAGCTTGGGACAGGGGAGGAACACCGGGGAGCTGTTTTTT. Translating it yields CASSLGQGRNTGELFF. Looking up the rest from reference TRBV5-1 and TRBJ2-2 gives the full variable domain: KAGVTQTPRYLIKTRGQQVTLSCSPISGHRSVSWYQQTPGQGLQFLFEYFSETQRNKGNFPGRFSGRQFSNSRSEMNVSTLELGDSALYLCASSLGQGRNTGELFFGEGSRLTVL.

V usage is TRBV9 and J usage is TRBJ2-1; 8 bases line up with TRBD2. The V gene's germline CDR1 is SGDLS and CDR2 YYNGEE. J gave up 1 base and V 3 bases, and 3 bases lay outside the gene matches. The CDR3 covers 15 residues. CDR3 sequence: CASSAGGKSYNEQFF. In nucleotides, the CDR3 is TGTGCCAGCAGCGCGGGAGGGAAATCCTACAATGAGCAGTTCTTC.

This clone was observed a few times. The CDR3 DNA sequence: TGTGCCAGCGGTTACAGGGTGAACACTGAAGCTTTCTTT. Amino acids: CASGYRVNTEAFF. J is TRBJ1-1 and V is TRBV27; tentative D call: TRBD1 (6 bases). From germline, CDR1 is MNHEY and CDR2 SMNVEV (reference sequence). V dropped 8 bases and J dropped 0 bases, with 10 bases sitting between them. This CDR3 has 13 residues.

CDR3 sequence reads: CASTRFGQGQYEQYF. CDR3 coding DNA: TGTGCCAGCACGCGTTTCGGACAGGGCCAGTACGAGCAGTACTTC. The chain has TRBV6-6 and TRBJ2-7, with TRBD1 identical over 8 bases. CDR1 MNHNY and CDR2 SVGAGI come from the germline V gene (reference sequence). V lost 7 bases, J lost 4 bases, and 12 bases stayed unmatched. This CDR3 region has 15 residues.

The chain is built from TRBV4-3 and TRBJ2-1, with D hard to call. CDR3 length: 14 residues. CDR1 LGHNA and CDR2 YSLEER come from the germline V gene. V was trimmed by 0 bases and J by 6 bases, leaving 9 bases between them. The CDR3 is CASSQDLSSNEQFF. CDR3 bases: TGCGCCAGCAGCCAAGATCTTAGTAGCAATGAGCAGTTCTTC.

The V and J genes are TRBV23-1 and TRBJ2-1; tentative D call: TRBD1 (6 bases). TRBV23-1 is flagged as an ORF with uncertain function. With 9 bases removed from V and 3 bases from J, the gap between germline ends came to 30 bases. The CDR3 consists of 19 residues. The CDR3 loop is CARTRGRRESGELYNEQFF. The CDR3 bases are TGCGCCAGAACGAGGGGCAGACGGGAATCAGGGGAACTCTACAATGAGCAGTTCTTC.

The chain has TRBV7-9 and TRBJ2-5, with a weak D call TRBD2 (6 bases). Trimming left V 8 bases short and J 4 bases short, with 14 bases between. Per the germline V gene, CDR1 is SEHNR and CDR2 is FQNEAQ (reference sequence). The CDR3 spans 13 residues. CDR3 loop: CASWEPGGETQYF. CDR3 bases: TGTGCCAGCTGGGAACCCGGGGGAGAGACCCAGTACTTC.

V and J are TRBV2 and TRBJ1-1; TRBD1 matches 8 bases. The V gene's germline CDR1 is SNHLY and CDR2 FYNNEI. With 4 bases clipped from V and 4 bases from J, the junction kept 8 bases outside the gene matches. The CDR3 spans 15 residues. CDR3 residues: CASSVQGARGTEAFF. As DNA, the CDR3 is TGTGCCAGCAGTGTTCAGGGGGCGCGGGGCACTGAAGCTTTCTTT.

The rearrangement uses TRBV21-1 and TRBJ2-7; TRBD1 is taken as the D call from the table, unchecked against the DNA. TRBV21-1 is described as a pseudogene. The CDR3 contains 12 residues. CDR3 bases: TGTGCCAGCAGCGGGGGCTCCTTCGAGCAGTACTTC. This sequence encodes CASSGGSFEQYF.